The 18 T cell receptor beta chains reported below all come from one sample, sequenced in a study of vaccination effects on CD4 cells after COVID-19. Produced via immunoSEQ multiplex PCR; TCRdb's table is partial and in-frame only. The sample has about 54,000 clones; 80% to 85% are singletons. These receptors are not linked to any known antigen. ViraFEST assay sequencing came after antigen-specific CD4+ T cells were expanded with viral peptide pools. Culturing for more than 9 days preceded CD4+ T cell isolation. Sample: CD4+ T cells from PBMCs cultured with HCoV-229E spike peptides, taken before COVID-19 vaccination. These receptors were collected from a human donor who received a COVID-19 vaccine.

This chain connects TRBV6-1 to TRBJ1-5, with D uncertain. The CDR3 runs 19 residues. V lost 4 bases and J lost 0, with 22 bases in between. The germline V gene has CDR1 MNHNS and CDR2 SASEGT. Here the CDR3 reads CASSAIGPASPYSNQPQHF. Here the CDR3 DNA reads TGTGCCAGCAGTGCTATTGGTCCGGCCAGTCCCTATAGCAATCAGCCCCAGCATTTT.

V gene TRBV5-1 combines with J gene TRBJ1-2; D unresolved. The V end lost 4 bases, the J end lost 2 bases, and 6 bases lay between the germline ends. The CDR3 is 12 amino acids. Germline V CDR1 and CDR2: SGHRS, YFSETQ. The CDR3 spells CASSRENYGYTF. In nucleotides, the CDR3 is TGCGCCAGCAGCCGCGAGAACTATGGCTACACCTTC.

The DNA for the CDR3 is TGTGCCAGTAGTCCCTCGGGACGGGGGCTTGAAGCTTTCTTT. Residues: CASSPSGRGLEAFF. The chain employs TRBV19 and TRBJ1-1; maybe TRBD1 (6 bases). Germline V CDR1 and CDR2: LNHDA, SQIVND (reference sequence). This CDR3 spans 14 amino acids. Trimming removed 5 bases from V and 7 bases from J, with 17 bases in between.

The chain has TRBV3-1 (or the pseudogene TRBV3-2) and TRBJ1-2; D perhaps matches TRBD1 (5 bases). Trimming took 2 bases from V and 8 from J, leaving 15 bases between them. The CDR3 runs to 14 residues. Germline V gene data show CDR1 as LGHDT and CDR2 as YNNKEL (reference sequence). The CDR3 protein is CASSQTRGGAGYTF. CDR3 nucleotide sequence: TGTGCCAGCAGCCAAACTAGAGGTGGGGCGGGCTACACCTTC.

The V and J genes are TRBV7-3 and TRBJ2-6, with 7 bases matching TRBD1. The CDR3 runs to 19 residues. Per the germline V gene, CDR1 is SGHTA and CDR2 is FQGTGA. With V trimmed by 5 bases and J by 2 bases, 15 bases remained unmatched. In DNA form, the CDR3 reads TGTGCCAGCAGCCAAGGTGGTGGGGTCAGGGGGACTGGGGCCAACGTCCTGACTTTC. Protein: CASSQGGGVRGTGANVLTF.

The genes are TRBV30 and TRBJ1-1, with D maybe TRBD1 (5 bases). CDR3 size: 12 residues. V was cut by 3 bases and J by 8 bases, with 13 bases left in between. From germline, CDR1 is GTSNPN and CDR2 SVGIG (reference sequence). The CDR3 region is CAWRDYGGEAFF. As DNA, the CDR3 is TGTGCCTGGAGGGATTACGGGGGGGAAGCTTTCTTT. Using reference TRBV30 and TRBJ1-1 for the parts outside the CDR3, the full variable domain is SQTIHQWPATLVQPVGSPLSLECTVEGTSNPNLYWYRQAAGRGLQLLFYSVGIGQISSEVPQNLSASRPQDRQFILSSKKLLLSDSGFYLCAWRDYGGEAFFGQGTRLTVV.

CDR3 sequence: CASILGSGYEQYV. The CDR3 bases are TGTGCCAGCATACTAGGATCAGGATACGAGCAGTACGTC. V is TRBV2 and J is TRBJ2-7, with D possibly being TRBD2 (5 bases). CDR1 SNHLY and CDR2 FYNNEI come from the germline V gene. CDR3 length: 13 residues. Trimming left V 7 bases short and J 4 bases short, with 14 bases between.

The V call is TRBV2, the J call TRBJ2-5, with D perhaps being TRBD1 or TRBD2 (5 bases each). The CDR3 length is 13 residues. The V gene's germline CDR1 is SNHLY and CDR2 FYNNEI. Trimming left V 4 bases short and J 5 bases short, with 11 bases between. The CDR3: CASSVGAAETQYF. The CDR3 coding sequence is TGTGCCAGCAGTGTCGGGGCGGCGGAGACCCAGTACTTC.

The chain recombines TRBV7-2 with TRBJ2-3; 14 bases align to TRBD2. Trimming cost V 1 base and J 6 bases; bases outside gene matches: 3. The V gene's germline CDR1 is SGHTA and CDR2 FQGNSA. CDR3 length: 16 residues. The CDR3 protein is CASSLGRLAGGDTQYF. The CDR3 nucleotides are TGTGCCAGCAGCTTAGGTAGACTAGCGGGGGGGGATACGCAGTATTTT.

The rearrangement uses TRBV7-9 and TRBJ1-1, with D maybe TRBD1 (5 bases). Trimming cost V 3 bases and J 1 base, with 12 bases left between them. Germline V gene sequence: CDR1 SEHNR, CDR2 FQNEAQ (reference sequence). The CDR3 loop spans 15 amino acids. The CDR3 region is CASSFMGRGNTEAFF. The CDR3 bases are TGTGCCAGCAGCTTTATGGGGAGGGGGAACACTGAAGCTTTCTTT.

The genes are TRBV21-1 and TRBJ2-7; TRBD1, the table's D call, was not compared with the DNA. TRBV21-1 is termed a pseudogene. This CDR3 comprises 14 residues. Written as DNA, the CDR3 is TGTGCCAGCAGCAAAATGGAGACAGCGTACGAGCAGTACGTC. Amino acid sequence: CASSKMETAYEQYV.

This clone was recorded a few times. This rearrangement joins TRBV5-4 to TRBJ2-2, with a possible D match to TRBD2 (5 bases). CDR3 length: 17 amino acids. The germline V and J ends were trimmed by 0 bases and 4 bases, with 16 bases remaining between them. CDR1 and CDR2 from the germline V gene are SGHNT and YYREEE (reference sequence). DNA for the CDR3: TGTGCCAGCAGCTTGGTGTCCCTAGCAGGAATCACCGGGGAGCTGTTTTTT. It encodes CASSLVSLAGITGELFF.

The V call is TRBV30, the J call TRBJ1-4, with a possible D match to TRBD1 (6 bases). CDR1 is GTSNPN, CDR2 SVGIG, per germline (reference sequence). Between the trimmed V and J ends, which lost 5 bases and 8 bases, there was a span of 18 bases. CDR3 length equals 14 residues. The CDR3 is CAWGAGAVGEKLFF. CDR3 DNA: TGTGCCTGGGGGGCAGGGGCGGTTGGAGAAAAACTGTTTTTT.

The table lists this clone with a count of one. This chain links TRBV10-3 with TRBJ2-1, with 7 bases lining up with TRBD1. The germline V gene encodes CDR1 ENHRY and CDR2 SYGVKD. Trimming removed 10 bases from V and 4 bases from J; junction bases left unmatched: 13. The CDR3 consists of 15 residues. CDR3 bases: TGTGCCACCGAGCATCCGGGACAGCGTTACAATGAGCAGTTCTTC. Amino acids: CATEHPGQRYNEQFF.

The V and J genes are TRBV11-2 and TRBJ2-5; D possibly corresponds to TRBD1 (5 bases). This CDR3 is 18 amino acids long. V shed 2 bases and J shed 2 bases, with 21 bases lying between them. Germline V CDR1 and CDR2: SGHAT, FQNNGV. The CDR3: CASSLLTRPGPIQETQYF. In DNA form, the CDR3 reads TGTGCCAGCAGCTTATTAACGAGGCCAGGGCCAATTCAAGAGACCCAGTACTTC.

This clone was observed a few times. J is TRBJ1-1 and V is TRBV5-1; D unresolved. Germline values: CDR1 SGHRS, CDR2 YFSETQ. The CDR3 has 15 residues. The V end lost 4 bases, the J end lost 2 bases, and 15 bases lay between the germline ends. CDR3 in amino acids: CASSPMGGSNTEAFF. CDR3 DNA: TGCGCCAGCAGCCCGATGGGAGGAAGTAACACTGAAGCTTTCTTT.

This chain joins TRBV18 and TRBJ1-5; D is possibly TRBD1 (6 bases). Trimming took off 5 bases at V and 4 bases at J, with 9 bases between the two ends. Looked up from germline, CDR1 is KGHSH and CDR2 is LQKENI. CDR3 size: 13 residues. This CDR3 is CASSDTGNQPQHF. CDR3 bases: TGTGCCAGCTCAGACACAGGGAATCAGCCCCAGCATTTT.

J is TRBJ2-7 and V is TRBV7-8; D possibly matches TRBD1 or TRBD2 (6 bases each). The CDR3 loop spans 15 amino acids. Per the germline V gene, CDR1 is SGHVS and CDR2 is FQNEAQ. V lost 1 base to trimming and J lost 4 bases, with 14 bases between them. The CDR3 DNA is TGTGCCAGCAGCTTAGAAACGGGGGCCATGTACGAGCAGTACGTC. Translated, it gives CASSLETGAMYEQYV.